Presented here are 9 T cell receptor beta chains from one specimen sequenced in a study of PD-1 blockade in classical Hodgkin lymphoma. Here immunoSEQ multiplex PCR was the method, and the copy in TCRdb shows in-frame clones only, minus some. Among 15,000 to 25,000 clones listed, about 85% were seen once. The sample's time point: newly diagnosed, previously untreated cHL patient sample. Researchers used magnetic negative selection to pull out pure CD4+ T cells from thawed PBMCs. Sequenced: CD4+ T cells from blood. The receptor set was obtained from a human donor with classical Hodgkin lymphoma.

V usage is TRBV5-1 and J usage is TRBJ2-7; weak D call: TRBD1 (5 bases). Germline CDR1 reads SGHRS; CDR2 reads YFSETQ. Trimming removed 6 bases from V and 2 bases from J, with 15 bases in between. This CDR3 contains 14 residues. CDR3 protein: CASTWGWTTYEQYF. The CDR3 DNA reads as TGCGCCAGCACCTGGGGCTGGACAACCTACGAGCAGTACTTC.

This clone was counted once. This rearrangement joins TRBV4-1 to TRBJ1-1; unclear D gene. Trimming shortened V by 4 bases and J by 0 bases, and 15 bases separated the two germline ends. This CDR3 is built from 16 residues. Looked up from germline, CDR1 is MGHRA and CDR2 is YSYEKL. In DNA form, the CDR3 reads TGCGCCAGCAGCCGAACGGGCGATCTCATGAACACTGAAGCTTTCTTT. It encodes CASSRTGDLMNTEAFF.

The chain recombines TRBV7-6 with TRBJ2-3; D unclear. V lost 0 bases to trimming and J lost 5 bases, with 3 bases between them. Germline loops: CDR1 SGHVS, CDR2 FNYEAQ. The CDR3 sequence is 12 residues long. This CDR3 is CASSLARDTQYF. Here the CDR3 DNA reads TGTGCCAGCAGCTTAGCAAGAGATACGCAGTATTTT.

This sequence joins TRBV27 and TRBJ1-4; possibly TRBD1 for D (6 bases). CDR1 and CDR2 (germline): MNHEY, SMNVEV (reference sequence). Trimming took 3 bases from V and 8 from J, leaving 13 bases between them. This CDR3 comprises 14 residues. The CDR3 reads CASSFARGNEKLFF. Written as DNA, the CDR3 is TGTGCCAGCAGTTTTGCCAGGGGAAACGAAAAACTGTTTTTT.

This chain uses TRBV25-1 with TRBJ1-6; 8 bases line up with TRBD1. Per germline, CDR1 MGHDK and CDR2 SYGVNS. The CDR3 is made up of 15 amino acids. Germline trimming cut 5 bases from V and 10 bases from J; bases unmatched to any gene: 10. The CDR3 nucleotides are TGTGCCAGCAGTATAGACAGGGGAGTTTTCTCACCCCTCCACTTT. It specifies CASSIDRGVFSPLHF. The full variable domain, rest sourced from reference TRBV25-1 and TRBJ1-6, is EADIYQTPRYLVIGTGKKITLECSQTMGHDKMYWYQQDPGMELHLIHYSYGVNSTEKGDLSSESTVSRIRTEHFPLTLESARPSHTSQYLCASSIDRGVFSPLHFGNGTRLTVT.

The CDR3 is CASSLSAGAVEKLFF. Here the CDR3 DNA reads TGTGCCAGCAGCTTAAGTGCGGGGGCGGTTGAAAAACTGTTTTTT. The V call is TRBV7-9, the J call TRBJ1-4; D possibly corresponds to TRBD1 (6 bases). Germline lookup yields CDR1 SEHNR and CDR2 FQNEAQ (reference sequence). CDR3 length: 15 residues. The germline V and J ends were trimmed by 2 bases and 7 bases, with 14 bases remaining between them.

DNA of the CDR3: TGTGCCAGCAGTAGACCTCTAGCGGGAGATTTGGAGACCCAGTACTTC. Translating gives CASSRPLAGDLETQYF. The chain carries TRBV6-6 and TRBJ2-5; 10 bases line up with TRBD2. J gave up 5 bases and V 5 bases, and 11 bases lay outside the gene matches. The CDR3 loop spans 16 amino acids. Germline V lookup: CDR1 MNHNY, CDR2 SVGAGI (reference sequence).

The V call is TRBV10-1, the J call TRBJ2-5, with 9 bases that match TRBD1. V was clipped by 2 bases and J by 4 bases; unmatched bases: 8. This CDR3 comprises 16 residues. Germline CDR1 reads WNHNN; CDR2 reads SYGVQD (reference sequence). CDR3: CASSEGTGWNRETQYF. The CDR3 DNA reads TGCGCCAGCAGTGAGGGGACAGGGTGGAATCGAGAGACCCAGTACTTC.

CDR3 sequence reads: CASSFPPSTDTQYF. The CDR3 bases are TGTGCCAGCAGTTTCCCCCCCAGCACAGATACGCAGTATTTT. The chain links TRBV28 to TRBJ2-3; D ambiguous. The CDR3 sequence is 14 residues long. V lost 3 bases, J lost 0 bases, and 7 bases lay in between. Germline V gene data show CDR1 as MDHEN and CDR2 as SYDVKM.